This TCR beta chain was captured by sequencing in a study of T cells in Graves' hyperthyroidism and ophthalmopathy (dated by TCRdb to between 2019 and 2020). Broadly, across the study: Peripheral blood samples were taken at initial diagnosis, before any treatment was given. To identify TCR V-J signatures that set the groups apart, the researchers used a discovery cohort of 100 or so patients, made up of under 50 with Graves' ophthalmopathy and 57 with stable Graves' hyperthyroidism. Prospective prediction of ophthalmopathy was tested in an independent validation cohort consisting of 18 hyperthyroidism patients and some 17 patients who later progressed to ophthalmopathy. The roughly 100 discovery patients were randomly split 7:3 into training and test sets. In about 6 Graves' hyperthyroidism patients, the study also compared T-cell repertoires from thyroid tissue with T-cell repertoires from blood. After sampling, hyperthyroidism patients received methimazole starting at 30 mg daily, and ophthalmopathy patients received high-dose intravenous methylprednisolone. The paper reports TCR Vbeta CDR3 sequencing of some 140 peripheral blood samples: over 40 ophthalmopathy, under 80 hyperthyroidism and around 17 progressor patients.

TCR beta CDR3 regions were amplified from RNA transcripts. For the first round of RT-PCR on the TCR CDR3, the HTBI primer set was used together with the Qiagen OneStep RT-PCR kit. The libraries were constructed in a second round of multiplex PCR and then size-selected and purified. Libraries were sequenced paired-end with 100 bp reads on an Illumina HiSeq2000. On the study's bioinformatics: Raw data were processed with SOAPnuke, discarding reads with adapters, uncalled bases, mean Phred below 15, or no exact constant-primer or identifier match. High-quality paired reads were merged with COPE v1.2.5, and unique nucleotide sequences were defined as clonotypes. MiTCR v1.1 was used to align the clonotypes against IMGT TRBV, TRBD and TRBJ reference segments. Analysis was restricted to V-J combinations with a frequency above 0.0001, which covered roughly 99% of repertoires. A TCS score was defined as the ratio between F50 (clonal expansion) and ExV (chaos), using BLOSUM62-based TCRdist between CDR3 peptides within each V-J. Welch's t-statistics and random forest reduced just over 500 V-J features to 10 to 15, which were used in a naive Bayes classifier (R e1071). Starting from the raw public reads, TCRdb applied fastp trimming at Q25, assembled clones with MiXCR and retained in-frame beta chains. Every entry covers one CDR3 protein and lists the most common genes and DNA from its rows. TCRdb's processing, not the authors', yielded these V and J calls. Across this sample there are about 520,000 distinct CDR3 sequences, with around 22% seen only once. The top ten hold around 10% of the sample.

The paper as a whole reports these results and caveats: Most expanded thyroid clonotypes (frequency above 0.001) were also found in blood, which suggests that blood repertoires may mirror thyroid immune responses. During validation, the model predicted progression to ophthalmopathy a median of approximately six months ahead of onset, with 70.59% sensitivity and roughly 72% specificity. A 13 V-J signature model separated ophthalmopathy from stable hyperthyroidism, with around 88% sensitivity and 81.08% specificity in cross-validation and 80%/75% in testing. No statistical method was used to fix the sample size in advance, and group allocation was not hidden from the investigators.

The table lists this clonotype with many counts. The antigen it binds to is not known. Base qualities are not provided; no much larger clone lies one nucleotide away. Moderately to severely active disease, a Clinical Activity Score of at least 3, a NOSPECS grade of at least 4, and a duration under 3 months were present in ophthalmopathy patients. Any patient with an uncontrolled infection, another autoimmune disease, pregnancy or lactation was excluded. Clinical symptoms, serum thyroxine and TRAb, thyroid ultrasound, and orbital computed tomography formed the basis for the diagnoses. PBMCs were separated from roughly 9.6 ml of fresh peripheral blood using Ficoll-Paque density gradient centrifugation. Total RNA was extracted using Trizol reagent, and RNA quality was assessed on an Agilent 2100 Bioanalyzer. Trimming at the junction amounts to 4 bases on V and 3 bases on J, and the germline ends lie 12 bases apart. Reading from cysteine to phenylalanine, the CDR3 counts 13 amino acids. CDR3 DNA only is kept here, 39 bases in frame from base 1. CDR1 and CDR2, per the germline V gene, are SQVTM and ANQGSEA.

The sample was blood. The sequence is built from TRBV29-1 and TRBJ1-2, and perhaps TRBD1 as D gene, on 6 matching bases. This TCR was sampled from a woman aged 30 to 39 with Graves' ophthalmopathy. The CDR3 has the sequence CSVAPSGDYGYTF. The DNA sequence reads TGCAGCGTTGCCCCGTCAGGGGACTATGGCTACACCTTC.